These 16 T cell receptor beta chains were all obtained from the same sample, sequenced in a study of cytomegalovirus exposure and HLA in healthy donors (dated by TCRdb to between 2016 and 2019). The library was made by the immunoSEQ multiplex PCR assay. The multiplex PCR relied on a mix of 60 forward primers for TCR Vbeta segments and 13 reverse primers for TCR Jbeta segments. The immuneACCESS repertoire file appears here via TCRdb, limited to in-frame rearrangements. These files lack a portion of the clones; in checked studies, under half of the deficit traces to unresolved V genes, and the cause of the others is not known. A total of approximately 110,000 clones appear in this sample, 79% of them only once. The ten largest account for around 3% of the sample. The sequenced material came from PBMCs. The receptors here all came from a woman aged 18-29 years in good health and CMV-seropositive.

This clone came up a few times. The chain has TRBV6-4 and TRBJ1-1; D remains unclear. The CDR3 length is 13 residues. Germline CDR1 MRHNA, CDR2 SNTAGT. Trimming shortened V by 2 bases and J by 7 bases, and 11 bases separated the two germline ends. In nucleotides, the CDR3 is TGTGCCAGCAGTGACGAGGTCGGTGTTGAAGCTTTCTTT. It is translated as CASSDEVGVEAFF.

The chain carries TRBV9 and TRBJ2-1; D unresolved. The V end was cut by 3 bases, the J end by 6 bases, with 13 bases between. The CDR3 is 14 residues long. The germline V gene has CDR1 SGDLS and CDR2 YYNGEE. The CDR3 loop is CASSDRHGPNEQFF. DNA for the CDR3: TGTGCCAGCAGCGACCGCCATGGCCCCAATGAGCAGTTCTTC.

The sample holds a few counts of this clone. The V call is TRBV14, the J call TRBJ1-2, with TRBD1 matching 7 bases. Germline trimming cut 4 bases from V and 3 bases from J; bases unmatched to any gene: 2. The CDR3 runs to 13 residues. In germline, CDR1 is SGHDN, CDR2 FVKESK. CDR3 bases: TGTGCCAGCAGCCCAGGACAGGACTATGGCTACACCTTC. Translating it yields CASSPGQDYGYTF.

The chain joins TRBV4-1 to TRBJ2-2; TRBD2 aligns across 9 bases. The J segment lost 3 bases and the V segment lost 1 base, leaving 3 bases of the junction unmatched. Germline loops: CDR1 MGHRA, CDR2 YSYEKL. This CDR3 has 16 residues. CDR3 nucleotides: TGCGCCAGCAGCCAAGGGGCGGGAGGGTACACCGGGGAGCTGTTTTTT. It encodes CASSQGAGGYTGELFF.

A single count supports this clone. This sequence joins TRBV2 and TRBJ1-1; D is perhaps TRBD1 (5 bases). V was trimmed by 9 bases and J by 5 bases, leaving 16 bases between them. The CDR3 extends over 13 amino acids. Per germline, CDR1 SNHLY and CDR2 FYNNEI. The CDR3, as DNA: TGTGCCAGTGTGCTGGCAGGGCCGACTGAAGCTTTCTTT. It translates to CASVLAGPTEAFF.

The chain is built from TRBV7-9 and TRBJ2-1; 11 bases match TRBD2. Germline CDR1 SEHNR, CDR2 FQNEAQ (reference sequence). Germline trimming cut 4 bases from V and 5 bases from J; bases unmatched to any gene: 10. The CDR3 sequence is 17 residues long. Here the CDR3 reads CASSYPGLTSGDNEQFF. The CDR3 coding sequence is TGTGCCAGCAGCTATCCGGGCCTGACTAGCGGGGACAATGAGCAGTTCTTC.

This clone was picked up one time. The J gene is TRBJ1-4, the V gene TRBV14, with D uncertain. The germline V and J ends were trimmed by 2 bases and 7 bases, with 11 bases remaining between them. The V gene's germline CDR1 is SGHDN and CDR2 FVKESK. The CDR3 sequence is 14 residues long. The CDR3 bases are TGTGCCAGCAGCCAAACGAGGGTTGGTGAAAAACTGTTTTTT. It yields the protein CASSQTRVGEKLFF.

V and J are TRBV11-2 and TRBJ2-7; D might be TRBD1 (6 bases). Germline CDR1 and CDR2: SGHAT and FQNNGV. Deletions cut 2 bases from V and 2 bases from J, with 16 bases between. The CDR3 runs to 16 residues. CDR3 protein: CASSLPTGTGTYEQYF. DNA for the CDR3: TGTGCCAGCAGCTTACCCACGGGCACAGGGACCTACGAGCAGTACTTC.

The chain combines TRBV5-1 with TRBJ2-7; 13 nucleotides agree with TRBD2. Trimming took 0 bases from V and 7 from J; bases not matched to a gene: 16. In germline, CDR1 is SGHRS, CDR2 YFSETQ. CDR3 length: 19 residues. CDR3 DNA sequence: TGCGCCAGCAGCTTGGCCGCGGCACGTCCCGGACTAGCGGGAGAAGAGCAGTACTTC. This codes for CASSLAAARPGLAGEEQYF.

V gene TRBV5-1 combines with J gene TRBJ2-3, with D hard to call. The CDR3 loop spans 14 amino acids. Germline V CDR1 and CDR2: SGHRS, YFSETQ. V gave up 2 bases and J gave up 4 bases, with 11 bases separating them. CDR3 sequence (DNA): TGCGCCAGCAGCTTCTCAACAATGGCAGATACGCAGTATTTT. It codes for CASSFSTMADTQYF.

The J gene is TRBJ2-7, the V gene TRBV19; TRBD2 matches 16 bases. Germline CDR1 reads LNHDA; CDR2 reads SQIVND (reference sequence). The CDR3 extends over 18 amino acids. Trimming at V came to 5 bases and at J to 4 bases, leaving 11 bases not matched to a gene. The CDR3, as DNA: TGTGCCAGTAGTGCCCTTCCGGGACTAGCGGGAGGGGCTTACGAGCAGTACTTC. This encodes CASSALPGLAGGAYEQYF.

The chain has TRBV6-5 and TRBJ2-1; 10 bases match TRBD2. From germline, CDR1 is MNHEY and CDR2 SVGAGI. There are 15 residues in the CDR3. V lost 8 bases and J lost 7; bases outside the gene matches: 11. The CDR3 protein is CASPPPSGGGNEQFF. As DNA, the CDR3 is TGTGCCAGCCCCCCGCCCAGCGGGGGGGGGAATGAGCAGTTCTTC.

The V gene is TRBV5-1, the J gene TRBJ2-5; TRBD2 matches 8 bases. The J call may not be correct, given that the DNA end is closer to TRBJ2-7. This CDR3 comprises 14 residues. CDR1 and CDR2 (germline): SGHRS, YFSETQ. The CDR3: CASSYSGEGYEQYF. CDR3 in DNA: TGCGCCAGCAGCTATAGCGGGGAAGGCTACGAGCAGTACTTC.

This clone was detected once. This chain uses TRBV6-1 with TRBJ1-1; tentative D call: TRBD1 (5 bases). CDR3 length equals 13 residues. V gave up 3 bases and J gave up 5 bases, with 10 bases separating them. The germline CDR1 and CDR2 sequences are MNHNS and SASEGT. CDR3 bases: TGTGCCAGCAGTGACGGCCAGGGAACTGAAGCTTTCTTT. Its translation: CASSDGQGTEAFF.

The chain couples TRBV13 to TRBJ2-1, with TRBD2 as a possible D gene (5 bases). The V and J ends lost 0 bases and 0 bases respectively, with 12 bases between them. CDR1 and CDR2 (germline): PRHDT, FYEKMQ (reference sequence). This CDR3 has 17 amino acids. Here the CDR3 reads CASSLGASGSSYNEQFF. CDR3 bases: TGTGCCAGCAGCTTAGGGGCAAGCGGTTCCTCCTACAATGAGCAGTTCTTC.

V is TRBV2 and J is TRBJ1-5, with TRBD1 identical over 7 bases. The CDR3 runs to 12 residues. The germline CDR1 and CDR2 sequences are SNHLY and FYNNEI. The V segment lost 7 bases and the J segment 5 bases; nucleotides outside the gene matches: 2. The CDR3 DNA follows: TGTGCCAGCAATACAGGGGATCAGCCCCAGCATTTT. Protein: CASNTGDQPQHF.